Sequencing of this TCR beta chain was carried out in a study of response to subunit inactivated influenza vaccine. Notes on the study in general: Each seasonal flu vaccination may recruit only limited new T cells, authors suggested.

This clonotype was counted only a few times. Its antigen is unidentified. TCRdb processed the RT-PCR reads anew with MiXCR; each CDR3 protein has one entry. This repertoire shows more than 400,000 distinct CDR3 sequences, roughly 9.8% found once; its top ten account for roughly 12%. The CDR3 extends over 20 amino acids. V lost 0 bases and J lost 4, with 26 bases in between. Germline lookup yields CDR1 LNHNV and CDR2 YYDKDF (reference sequence). The chain uses TRBV15 and TRBJ2-3; D may correspond to TRBD1 or TRBD2 (5 bases each). The clonotype originates from a man in his fifties or sixties who received an inactivated influenza vaccine. The sequencing used PBMCs from blood, collected around seven weeks after vaccination. DNA of the CDR3: TGTGCCACCAGCAGAGATCATGCCCAAATGAGGGGTGATCTGGCAGATACGCAGTATTTT. As protein: CATSRDHAQMRGDLADTQYF.